The text below deals with one T cell receptor (beta chain). Its antigen remains undetermined. No base quality information exists; no much larger clone differs at one position. The data belong to a study of T cell repertoires in ileal Crohn's disease (dated by TCRdb to between 2018 and 2021). Context from the whole study: The median duration of disease was approximately 8.5 years, and at the time of surgery around 40% of patients were active smokers. A Rutgeerts score higher than i0 was the definition used for endoscopic postoperative recurrence. Surgery was performed for a complication in all patients, with stricturing disease in approximately 60% and penetrating disease in approximately 40%. Postoperative therapy was given to about half of the patients, with thiopurines administered to about a dozen patients and anti-TNF agents administered to 15 to 20 patients. The study was conducted in parallel with a multicentre cohort built to find predictors of early endoscopic recurrence after ileocolonic resection. TCR repertoire analysis was done in some 60 Crohn's disease patients from a prospective multicentre cohort. For commercial TCRB immunosequencing, five hundred nanograms of biopsy DNA were submitted for each sample. M0 samples consisted of biopsies taken from the inflamed part of the ileum in the surgical resection specimen. A total of 171 mucosal samples from 57 patients were sequenced, collected from several sites on the surgical specimen and at postoperative endoscopy. Paper-wide results and their limitations: Endoscopic recurrence was linked to a higher percentage of high-frequency clones at surgery, and recurrence occurred in every patient whose clonality exceeded 26.8% (18/57). Compared with CD4 T cells, sorted CD8 T cells contained more high-frequency clones, which suggests that the mucosal expansions were mostly CD8. Only a subgroup of patients, of unstated size, had their mucosal CD4 and CD8 T cells sorted and sequenced. Compared with non-smokers, patients who were active smokers at surgery showed a significantly higher proportion of clonal expansions (roughly 24% vs 19%, p=0.02).

What this sample's time point label stands for: inflamed ileum from the surgical specimen. Adults with ileal or ileocolonic Crohn's disease and an indication for ileocolonic resection were eligible for inclusion. Whole ileal mucosal biopsies were stored frozen at -80°C before DNA extraction. A TRizol-based method was used to extract genomic DNA from the frozen whole biopsies, and the DNA was quantified with a NanoDrop 2000 spectrophotometer. Receptors were amplified or captured by the immunoSEQ multiplex PCR assay. CDR3 regions were amplified from genomic DNA by Adaptive Biotechnology using a two-step, amplification bias-controlled multiplex PCR. Primers covering every V and J gene segment were used in the first PCR, while barcodes and Illumina adapters were added in the second PCR. CDR3 libraries were sequenced using an Illumina instrument. The study's processing was this. The analysis used both the pipelines supplied by the vendor and custom analysis of the raw data in R/Bioconductor with R version 3.3.0. Clonality, which ranges from 0 to 1, was calculated as the inverse of the normalised Shannon entropy across all productive clones. High-frequency clones were defined as the repertoire share of the top 100 clones, retaining only clones passing a 95% confidence test. Repertoire diversity was measured with the Simpson index, and overlap between samples was measured with the Morisita-Horn index. The clones in this table, taken by TCRdb from immuneACCESS, are in-frame only. Not every clone is retained; where verified, under half of the shortfall comes from an unresolved V gene, and the cause of the rest is unknown. Clonal size and the V and J genes are those of that table, whereas D and trimming came from the DNA. Within this sample are about 15,000 clones, with around 76% of them counted one time only. Around 4% of the sample belongs to the ten largest clones.

CDR1 and CDR2 are read off the germline V gene as SGHRS and YFSETQ. The CDR3 spans 14 residues, from the cysteine through the phenylalanine. The only DNA kept is the CDR3, 42 bases in frame from the first base. V sheds 2 bases and J sheds 6 bases, leaving 12 bases between their ends. Sequenced sample: ileal tissue. The chain employs TRBV5-1 and TRBJ2-1; the D gene is perhaps TRBD2, on 5 matching bases. This clonotype was obtained from an adult with Crohn's disease. The CDR3 here reads CASSFGPSGNEQFF. The DNA reads as follows: TGCGCCAGCAGCTTCGGGCCCAGCGGCAATGAGCAGTTCTTC.